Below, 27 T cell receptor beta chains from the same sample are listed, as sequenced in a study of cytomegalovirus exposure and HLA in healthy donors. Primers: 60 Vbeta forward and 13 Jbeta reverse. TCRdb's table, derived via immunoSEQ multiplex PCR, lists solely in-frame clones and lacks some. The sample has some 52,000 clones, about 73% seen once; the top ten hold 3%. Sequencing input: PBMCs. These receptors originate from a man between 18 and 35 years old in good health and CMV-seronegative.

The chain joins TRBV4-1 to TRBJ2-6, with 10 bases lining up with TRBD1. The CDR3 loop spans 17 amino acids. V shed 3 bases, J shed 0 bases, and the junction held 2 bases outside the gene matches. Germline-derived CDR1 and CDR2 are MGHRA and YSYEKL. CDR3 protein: CASSQDRGFSGANVLTF. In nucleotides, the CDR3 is TGCGCCAGCAGCCAGGACAGGGGGTTCTCTGGGGCCAACGTCCTGACTTTC.

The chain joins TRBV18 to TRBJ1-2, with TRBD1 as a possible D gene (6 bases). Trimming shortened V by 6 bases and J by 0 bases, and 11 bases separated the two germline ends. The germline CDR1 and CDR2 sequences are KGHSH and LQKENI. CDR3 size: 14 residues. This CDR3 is CASSTGSPNYGYTF. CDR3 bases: TGTGCCAGCTCCACAGGGTCGCCTAACTATGGCTACACCTTC.

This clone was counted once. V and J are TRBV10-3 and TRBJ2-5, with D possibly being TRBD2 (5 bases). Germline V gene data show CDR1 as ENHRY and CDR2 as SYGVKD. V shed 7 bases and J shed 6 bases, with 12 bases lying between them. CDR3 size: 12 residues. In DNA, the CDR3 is TGTGCCATCACCGGGGATGGAAAGACCCAGTACTTC. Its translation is CAITGDGKTQYF.

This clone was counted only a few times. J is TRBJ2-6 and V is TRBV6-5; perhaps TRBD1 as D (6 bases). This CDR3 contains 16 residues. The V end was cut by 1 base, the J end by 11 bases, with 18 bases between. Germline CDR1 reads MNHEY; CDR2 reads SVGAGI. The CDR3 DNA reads TGTGCCAGCAGTTACTTACGGACAGATATTAAGTACGTCCTGACTTTC. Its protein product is CASSYLRTDIKYVLTF.

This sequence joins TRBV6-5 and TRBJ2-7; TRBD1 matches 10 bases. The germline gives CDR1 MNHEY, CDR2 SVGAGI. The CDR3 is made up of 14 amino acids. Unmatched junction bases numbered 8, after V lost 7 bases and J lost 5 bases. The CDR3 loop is CASTTGTGAHEQYF. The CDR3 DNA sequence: TGTGCCAGCACAACCGGGACAGGGGCTCACGAGCAGTACTTC.

CDR3 in DNA: TGTGCCAGTCGGTCATTTGGCAATGAGCAGTTCTTC. Amino acid sequence: CASRSFGNEQFF. The chain combines TRBV27 with TRBJ2-1, with no clear D. The germline gives CDR1 MNHEY, CDR2 SMNVEV (reference sequence). The CDR3 sequence is 12 residues long. V was shortened by 9 bases and J by 6 bases, with 12 bases between the two germline ends.

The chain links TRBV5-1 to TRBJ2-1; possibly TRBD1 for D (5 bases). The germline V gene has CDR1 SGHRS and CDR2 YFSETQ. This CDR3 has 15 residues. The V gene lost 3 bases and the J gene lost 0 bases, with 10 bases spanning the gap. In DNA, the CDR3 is TGCGCCAGCAGCTCGGACACCAGCTCCTACAATGAGCAGTTCTTC. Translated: CASSSDTSSYNEQFF. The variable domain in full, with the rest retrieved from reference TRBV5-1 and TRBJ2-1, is KAGVTQTPRYLIKTRGQQVTLSCSPISGHRSVSWYQQTPGQGLQFLFEYFSETQRNKGNFPGRFSGRQFSNSRSEMNVSTLELGDSALYLCASSSDTSSYNEQFFGPGTRLTVL.

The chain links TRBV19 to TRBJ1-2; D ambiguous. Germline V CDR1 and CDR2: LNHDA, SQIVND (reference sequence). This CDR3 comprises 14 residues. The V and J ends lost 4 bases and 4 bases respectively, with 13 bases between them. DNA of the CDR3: TGTGCCAGTAGTAGATCGGGGTTAGCCTATGGCTACACCTTC. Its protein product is CASSRSGLAYGYTF.

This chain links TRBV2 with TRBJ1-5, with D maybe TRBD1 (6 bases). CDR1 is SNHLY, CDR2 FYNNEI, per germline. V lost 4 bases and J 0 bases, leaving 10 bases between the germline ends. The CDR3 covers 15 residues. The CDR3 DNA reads TGTGCCAGCAGTGGAATGGGACATAGCAATCAGCCCCAGCATTTT. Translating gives CASSGMGHSNQPQHF.

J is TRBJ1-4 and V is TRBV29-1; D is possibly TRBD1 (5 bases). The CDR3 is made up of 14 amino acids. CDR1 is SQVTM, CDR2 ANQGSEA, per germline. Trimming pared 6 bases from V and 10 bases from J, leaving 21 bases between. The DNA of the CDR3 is TGCAGCGTGACCCGCGACACACTCGGGGGAAAACTGTTTTTT. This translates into CSVTRDTLGGKLFF.

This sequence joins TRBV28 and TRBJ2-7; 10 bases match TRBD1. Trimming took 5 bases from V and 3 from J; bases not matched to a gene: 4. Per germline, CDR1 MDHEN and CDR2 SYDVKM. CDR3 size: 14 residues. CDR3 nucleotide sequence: TGTGCCAGCAGTCCCGGGACAGGGGACTACGAGCAGTACTTC. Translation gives CASSPGTGDYEQYF. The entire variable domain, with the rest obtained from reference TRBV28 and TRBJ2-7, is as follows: DVKVTQSSRYLVKRTGEKVFLECVQDMDHENMFWYRQDPGLGLRLIYFSYDVKMKEKGDIPEGYSVSREKKERFSLILESASTNQTSMYLCASSPGTGDYEQYFGPGTRLTVT.

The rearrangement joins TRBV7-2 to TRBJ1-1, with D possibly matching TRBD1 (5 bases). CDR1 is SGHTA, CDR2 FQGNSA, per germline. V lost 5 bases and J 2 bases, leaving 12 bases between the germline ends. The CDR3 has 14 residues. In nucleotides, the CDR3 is TGTGCCAGCAGCAGTAGGACACGAAACACTGAAGCTTTCTTT. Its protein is CASSSRTRNTEAFF.

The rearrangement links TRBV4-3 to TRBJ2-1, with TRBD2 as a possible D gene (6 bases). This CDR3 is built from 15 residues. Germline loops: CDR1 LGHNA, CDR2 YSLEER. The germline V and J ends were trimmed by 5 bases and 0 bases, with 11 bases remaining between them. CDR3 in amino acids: CASSSRESSYNEQFF. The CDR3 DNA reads TGCGCCAGCAGCTCCCGGGAGAGCTCCTACAATGAGCAGTTCTTC.

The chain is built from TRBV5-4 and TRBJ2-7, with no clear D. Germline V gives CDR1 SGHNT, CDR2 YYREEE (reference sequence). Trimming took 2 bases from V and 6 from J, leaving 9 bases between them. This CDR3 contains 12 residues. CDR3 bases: TGTGCCAGCAGCTTTTCATCCGGCGAGCAGTACTTC. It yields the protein CASSFSSGEQYF.

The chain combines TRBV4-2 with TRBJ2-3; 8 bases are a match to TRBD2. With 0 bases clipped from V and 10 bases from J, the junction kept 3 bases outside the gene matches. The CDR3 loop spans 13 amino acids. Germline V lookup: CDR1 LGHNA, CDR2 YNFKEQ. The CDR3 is CASSQDRGGSQYF. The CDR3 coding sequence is TGTGCCAGCAGCCAAGATCGGGGGGGTTCGCAGTATTTT.

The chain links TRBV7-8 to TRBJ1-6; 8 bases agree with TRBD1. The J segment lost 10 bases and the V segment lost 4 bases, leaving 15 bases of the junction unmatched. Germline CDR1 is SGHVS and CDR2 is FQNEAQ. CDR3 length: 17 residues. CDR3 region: CASSSRGAGGGGSPLHF. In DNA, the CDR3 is TGTGCCAGCAGCTCCCGGGGGGCAGGGGGCGGGGGCTCACCCCTCCACTTT.

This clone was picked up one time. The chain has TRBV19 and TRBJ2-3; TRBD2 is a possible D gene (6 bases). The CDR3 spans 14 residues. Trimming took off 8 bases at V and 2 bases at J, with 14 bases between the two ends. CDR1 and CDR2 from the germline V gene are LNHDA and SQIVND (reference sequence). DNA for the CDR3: TGTGCCAGTGGAACAGCGGGCCTCACAGATACGCAGTATTTT. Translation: CASGTAGLTDTQYF.

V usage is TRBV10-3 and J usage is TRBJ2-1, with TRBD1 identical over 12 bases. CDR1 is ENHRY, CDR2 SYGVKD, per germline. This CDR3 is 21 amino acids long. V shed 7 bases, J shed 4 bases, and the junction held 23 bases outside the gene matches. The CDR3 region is CAITLGSGQGAASGFYNEQFF. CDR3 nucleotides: TGTGCCATCACCTTGGGCTCGGGACAGGGGGCGGCCAGCGGGTTTTACAATGAGCAGTTCTTC.

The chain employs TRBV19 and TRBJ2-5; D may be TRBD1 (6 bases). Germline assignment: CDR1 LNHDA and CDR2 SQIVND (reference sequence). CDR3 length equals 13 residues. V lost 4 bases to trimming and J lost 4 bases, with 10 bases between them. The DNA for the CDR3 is TGTGCCAGTAGTAAAGGGGGTACAGAGACCCAGTACTTC. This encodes CASSKGGTETQYF.

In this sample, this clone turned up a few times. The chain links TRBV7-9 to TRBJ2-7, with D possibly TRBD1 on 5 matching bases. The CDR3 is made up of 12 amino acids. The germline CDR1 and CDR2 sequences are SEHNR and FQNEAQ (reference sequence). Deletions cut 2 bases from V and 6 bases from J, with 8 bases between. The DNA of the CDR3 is TGTGCCAGCAGCTTAACAAGGGGCGAGCAGTACTTC. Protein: CASSLTRGEQYF. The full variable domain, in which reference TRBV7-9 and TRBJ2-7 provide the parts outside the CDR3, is DTGVSQNPRHKITKRGQNVTFRCDPISEHNRLYWYRQTLGQGPEFLTYFQNEAQLEKSRLLSDRFSAERPKGSFSTLEIQRTEQGDSAMYLCASSLTRGEQYFGPGTRLTVT.

The CDR3 bases are TGCGCCAGCGGGGACTCGTTCATGAACACTGAAGCTTTCTTT. Translating it yields CASGDSFMNTEAFF. The chain carries TRBV10-2 and TRBJ1-1, with a tentative D call TRBD1 (5 bases). The V and J ends lost 8 bases and 0 bases respectively, with 13 bases between them. From germline, CDR1 is WSHSY and CDR2 SAAADI. The CDR3 length is 14 residues.

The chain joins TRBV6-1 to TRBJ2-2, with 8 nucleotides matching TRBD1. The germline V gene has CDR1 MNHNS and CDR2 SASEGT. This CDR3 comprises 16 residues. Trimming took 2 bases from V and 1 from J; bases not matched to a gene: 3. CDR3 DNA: TGTGCCAGCAGTGAATGGGGGACAGGGAACACCGGGGAGCTGTTTTTT. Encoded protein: CASSEWGTGNTGELFF.

CDR3 bases: TGTGCCAGCAGCTTGACAGGGGATGGCTACACCTTC. Its protein is CASSLTGDGYTF. V is TRBV6-1 and J is TRBJ1-2, with 8 bases identical to TRBD1. The CDR3 runs to 12 residues. CDR1 and CDR2 from the germline V gene are MNHNS and SASEGT. The J segment lost 6 bases and the V segment lost 6 bases, leaving 3 bases of the junction unmatched.

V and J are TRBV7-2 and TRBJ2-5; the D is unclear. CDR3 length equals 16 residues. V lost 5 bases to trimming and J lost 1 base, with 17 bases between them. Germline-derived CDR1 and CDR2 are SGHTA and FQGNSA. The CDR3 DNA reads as TGTGCCAGCAGCGCGCGCCCAGCCCGGGTCCAAGAGACCCAGTACTTC. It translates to CASSARPARVQETQYF.

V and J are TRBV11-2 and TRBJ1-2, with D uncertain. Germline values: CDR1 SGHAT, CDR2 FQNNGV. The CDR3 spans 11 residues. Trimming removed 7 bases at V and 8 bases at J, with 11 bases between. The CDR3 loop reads CASTLRGGYTF. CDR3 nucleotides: TGTGCCAGCACCTTGAGAGGCGGCTACACCTTC.

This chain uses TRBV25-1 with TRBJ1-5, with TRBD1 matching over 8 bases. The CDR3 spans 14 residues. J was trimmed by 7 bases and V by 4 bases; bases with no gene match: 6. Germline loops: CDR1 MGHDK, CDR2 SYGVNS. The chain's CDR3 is CASSAAAGGQPQHF. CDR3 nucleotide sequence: TGTGCCAGCAGTGCCGCCGCAGGGGGCCAGCCCCAGCATTTT.

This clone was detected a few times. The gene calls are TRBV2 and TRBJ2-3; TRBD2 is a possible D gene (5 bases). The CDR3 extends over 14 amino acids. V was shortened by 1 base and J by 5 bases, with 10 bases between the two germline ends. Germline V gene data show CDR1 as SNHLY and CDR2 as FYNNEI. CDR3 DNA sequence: TGTGCCAGCAGTGAAGGTCGGGAAAGAGATACGCAGTATTTT. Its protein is CASSEGRERDTQYF.